This TCR beta chain came from a study of T cell responses to AZD1222 COVID-19 vaccine (dated by TCRdb to 2020 to 2022). For the wider study: TCR sequencing covered some 240 trial participants: 207 given two doses of AZD1222 and 26 given two doses of MenACWY control vaccine. Trial participants were enrolled by age into 18-55, 56-69 and 70-plus year subgroups, with approximately 150, 28 and 58 TCR-sequenced participants respectively.

Here V drops 0 bases and J drops 6 bases, and the junction holds 1 base not matched to any gene. The CDR3 holds 14 amino acids from the cysteine to the phenylalanine. Only the CDR3 part of the read is kept: 42 bases, read in frame from the first base. Sequences SGHTA (CDR1) and FQGNSA (CDR2) are obtained from the germline V gene. The CDR3 regions of human TCRbeta chains were analyzed by immunosequencing. The authors processed their data as follows. TCRs in the repertoires were matched against a reference library of SARS-CoV-2-specific TCRs that had been generated with the MIRA antigen-specificity platform. Breadth was defined as the fraction of unique TCRs that were SARS-CoV-2-associated. Depth was defined as the fraction of total T cells that were SARS-CoV-2-associated. Using the MIRA data, every spike-specific TCR was mapped to the spike region that the TCR reacted to and assigned to either a CD4 or a CD8 class. Log10-transformed breadth and depth values were compared by one-way ANOVA with Sidak's multiple comparisons tests. TCRdb's version of the immuneACCESS table is confined to in-frame rearrangements and falls short of the full clone set. An unresolved V gene accounts for under half of the shortfall where checked; the remainder is of unknown origin. D and trimming come from the DNA, and the V and J calls and clone size come from that table. Here the sample has 150,000 to 200,000 clones; 85% to 95% occur a single time. The ten largest clones capture around 3.6% of the sample.

Overall results and qualifications from the work: The 56-69-year group was small, and its depth increase did not reach significance, likely because of low power. Spike-specific TCR breadth and depth rose significantly after two AZD1222 doses compared with day 0 and with MenACWY recipients. No day 14 peak-response samples were available, so repertoires were characterized only after the peak T cell response. Participants were mostly white British, with more females than males. The authors suggested clonal diversity may have been underestimated. Conclusions about previously exposed vaccinees are limited, since just 6 or 7 AZD1222 recipients were seropositive for SARS-CoV-2 at baseline. Epitopes outside the regions mutated in the B.1.351 and B.1.1.7 variants were reportedly recognized by nearly half of the unique spike-specific TCRs. CD4 TCRs associated with the vaccine covered the entire spike protein, and the dominant responses were in regions 160-218 and 743-854.

Only one count was recorded for this clone. Its antigen is unknown. No qualities accompany the bases; no much larger clone lies one base away. The time point label corresponds to: about 28 days (+/-7) after the second vaccine dose. The treatment or condition label of this sample denotes: meningococcal conjugate vaccine given as trial control. Vaccinee samples came from UK trials COV001 and COV002, including a single-blind randomized controlled phase 2/3 trial of AZD1222 (ChAdOx1 nCoV-19) in healthy adults. For TCRbeta chain sequencing, PBMC samples from trial participants were taken at day 0 and at day 28 after the second dose.

Rearrangement joined TRBV7-2 to TRBJ2-7, with 11 bases in between that match TRBD2. This sample comprised peripheral blood, obtained 28 days after the second dose of the MenACWY control vaccine. The sequence derives from an adult who received the MenACWY meningococcal vaccine as a control. The CDR3 in this case is CASSLASGGGEQYF. The DNA reads TGTGCCAGCAGCTTAGCTAGCGGGGGGGGCGAGCAGTACTTC.